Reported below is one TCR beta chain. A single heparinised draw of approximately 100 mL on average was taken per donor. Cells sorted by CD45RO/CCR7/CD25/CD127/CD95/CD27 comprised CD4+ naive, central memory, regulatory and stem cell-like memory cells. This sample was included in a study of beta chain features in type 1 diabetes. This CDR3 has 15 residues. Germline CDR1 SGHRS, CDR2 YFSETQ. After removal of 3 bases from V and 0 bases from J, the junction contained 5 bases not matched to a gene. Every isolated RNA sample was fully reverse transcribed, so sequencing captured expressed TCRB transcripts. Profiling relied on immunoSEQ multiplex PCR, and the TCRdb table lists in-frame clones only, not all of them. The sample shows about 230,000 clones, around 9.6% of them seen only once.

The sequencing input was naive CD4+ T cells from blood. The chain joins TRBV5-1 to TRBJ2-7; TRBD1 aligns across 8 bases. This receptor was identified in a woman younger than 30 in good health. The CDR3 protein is CASSSGDRSSYEQYF. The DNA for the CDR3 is TGCGCCAGCAGCTCGGGGGACAGGAGCTCCTACGAGCAGTACTTC. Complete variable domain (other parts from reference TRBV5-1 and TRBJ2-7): KAGVTQTPRYLIKTRGQQVTLSCSPISGHRSVSWYQQTPGQGLQFLFEYFSETQRNKGNFPGRFSGRQFSNSRSEMNVSTLELGDSALYLCASSSGDRSSYEQYFGPGTRLTVT.